Below, 2 T cell receptor beta chains from the same sample are listed, as sequenced in a study of response to subunit inactivated influenza vaccine. TCRdb recomputed calls from the RT-PCR reads with MiXCR, one row per CDR3 protein. The table has 550,000 to 650,000 distinct CDR3 sequences, 12% seen once; the top ten hold approximately 10%. The source was PBMCs from blood, collected on the day of vaccination. All receptors come from a middle-aged man who received an inactivated influenza vaccine.

The chain uses TRBV6-2 or TRBV6-3 and TRBJ1-5; D is unresolved. V was shortened by 5 bases and J by 4 bases, with 9 bases between the two germline ends. This CDR3 is built from 13 residues. The germline V gene encodes CDR1 MNHEY and CDR2 SVGEGT. The CDR3 DNA is TGTGCCAGCAGTCGAAACACGAATCAGCCCCAGCATTTT. This encodes CASSRNTNQPQHF.

There are a few counts of this clonotype. The V call is TRBV7-2, the J call TRBJ1-3; unclear D gene. The CDR3 runs to 15 residues. CDR1 is SGHTA, CDR2 FQGNSA, per germline. Trimming left V 4 bases short and J 0 bases short, with 10 bases between. In DNA form, the CDR3 reads TGTGCCAGCAGCTGGAGGAGAAGCTCTGGAAACACCATATATTTT. It yields the protein CASSWRRSSGNTIYF.